This TCR beta chain was documented in a study of Graves' ophthalmopathy and Graves' hyperthyroidism. Amplification of the TCR beta CDR3 regions used RNA transcripts (as template). RT-PCR in the first round used HTBI primers; a second-round multiplex PCR followed. TCRdb reanalysed the multiplex PCR reads using MiXCR and keeps one entry per CDR3 protein. The data hold around 1,200,000 distinct CDR3 sequences, with about two fifths observed a single time. V shed 5 bases and J shed 2 bases, with 9 bases lying between them. From germline, CDR1 is DFQATT and CDR2 SNEGSKA (reference sequence). The CDR3 has 13 amino acids.

The sequencing sample was made of peripheral blood or thyroid tissue (not recorded which). The receptor was derived from an adult man with Graves' hyperthyroidism. The chain uses TRBV20-1 and TRBJ2-2, with D possibly being TRBD2 (5 bases). The CDR3 DNA reads as TGCAGTGCTTCTACTAGAAACACCGGGGAGCTGTTTTTT. The encoded protein is CSASTRNTGELFF.